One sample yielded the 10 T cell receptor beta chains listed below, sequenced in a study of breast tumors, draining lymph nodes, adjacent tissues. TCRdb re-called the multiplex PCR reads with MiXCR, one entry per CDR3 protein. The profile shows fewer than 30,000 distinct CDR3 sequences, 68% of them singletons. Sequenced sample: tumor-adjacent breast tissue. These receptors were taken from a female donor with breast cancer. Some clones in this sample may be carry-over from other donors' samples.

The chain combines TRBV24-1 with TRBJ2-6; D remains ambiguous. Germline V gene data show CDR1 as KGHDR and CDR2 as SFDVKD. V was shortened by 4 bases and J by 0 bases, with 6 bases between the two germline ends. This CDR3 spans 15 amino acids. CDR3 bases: TGTGCCACCAGTGAGGCGTTCTCTGGGGCCAACGTCCTGACTTTC. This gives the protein CATSEAFSGANVLTF.

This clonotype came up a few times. In DNA, the CDR3 is TGCAGTGCTAGAACAGTCCCCCGCGGGAGGCCCTACGAGCAGTACTTC. Protein product: CSARTVPRGRPYEQYF. This chain links TRBV20-1 with TRBJ2-7; 8 bases are a match to TRBD2. Germline loops: CDR1 DFQATT, CDR2 SNEGSKA (reference sequence). The CDR3 totals 16 residues. V lost 2 bases, J lost 2 bases, and 11 bases stayed unmatched.

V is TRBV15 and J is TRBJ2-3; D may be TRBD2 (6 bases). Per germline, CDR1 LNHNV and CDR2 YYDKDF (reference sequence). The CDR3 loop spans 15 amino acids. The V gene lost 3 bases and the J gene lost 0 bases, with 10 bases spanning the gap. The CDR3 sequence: CATSSGSRSTDTQYF. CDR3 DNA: TGTGCCACCAGCAGCGGGAGTCGCAGCACAGATACGCAGTATTTT.

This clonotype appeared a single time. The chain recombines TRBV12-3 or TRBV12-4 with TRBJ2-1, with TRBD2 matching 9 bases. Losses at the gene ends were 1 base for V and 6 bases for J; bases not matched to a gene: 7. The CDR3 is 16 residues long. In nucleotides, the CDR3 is TGTGCCAGCAGTTTAGTTGGGACTAGCAGATCCAATGAGCAGTTCTTC. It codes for CASSLVGTSRSNEQFF.

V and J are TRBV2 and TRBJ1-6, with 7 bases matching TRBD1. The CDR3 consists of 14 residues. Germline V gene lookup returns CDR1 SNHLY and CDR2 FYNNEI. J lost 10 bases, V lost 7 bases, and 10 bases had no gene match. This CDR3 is CASTRGQAGSPLHF. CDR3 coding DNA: TGTGCCAGCACCAGAGGACAGGCGGGGTCACCCCTCCACTTT.

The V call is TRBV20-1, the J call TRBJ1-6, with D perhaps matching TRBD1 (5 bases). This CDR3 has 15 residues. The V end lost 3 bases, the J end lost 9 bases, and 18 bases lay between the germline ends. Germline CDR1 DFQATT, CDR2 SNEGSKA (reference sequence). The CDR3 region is CSASRGDQSGSPLHF. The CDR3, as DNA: TGCAGTGCTAGTAGGGGAGACCAGTCAGGTTCACCCCTCCACTTT.

DNA for the CDR3: TGTGCCAGCAGCACTAGCGGGAGTACCTACGAGCAGTACTTC. It specifies CASSTSGSTYEQYF. The chain couples TRBV2 to TRBJ2-7; 11 bases map to TRBD2. In germline, CDR1 is SNHLY, CDR2 FYNNEI. V shed 6 bases, J shed 2 bases, and the junction held 3 bases outside the gene matches. This CDR3 has 14 amino acids.

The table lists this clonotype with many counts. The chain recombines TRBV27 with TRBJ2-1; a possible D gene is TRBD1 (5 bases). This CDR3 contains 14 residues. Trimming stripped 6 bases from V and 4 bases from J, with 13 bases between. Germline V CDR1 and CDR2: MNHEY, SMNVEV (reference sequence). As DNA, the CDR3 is TGTGCCAGCAGGAGAGAACAGGTATACAATGAGCAGTTCTTC. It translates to CASRREQVYNEQFF.

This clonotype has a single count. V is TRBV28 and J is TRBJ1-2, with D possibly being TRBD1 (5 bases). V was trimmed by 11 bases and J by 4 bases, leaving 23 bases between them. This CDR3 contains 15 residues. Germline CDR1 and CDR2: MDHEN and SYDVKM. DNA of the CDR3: TGTGCCGGCACCTTTATTCGACAGAAAGTCTATGGCTACACCTTC. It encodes CAGTFIRQKVYGYTF.

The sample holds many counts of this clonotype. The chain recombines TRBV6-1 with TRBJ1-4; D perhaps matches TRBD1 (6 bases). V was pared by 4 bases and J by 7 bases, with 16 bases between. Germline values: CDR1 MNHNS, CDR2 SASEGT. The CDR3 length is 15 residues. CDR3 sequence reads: CASSVFSGASEKLFF. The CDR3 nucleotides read TGTGCCAGCAGTGTGTTCTCGGGGGCGTCTGAAAAACTGTTTTTT.